Shown below are 26 T cell receptor beta chains from a single sample sequenced in a study of blood T cell repertoires in COVID-19. The repertoire was sequenced with immunoSEQ multiplex PCR; TCRdb's copy has only in-frame clones and lacks some. The sample lists fewer than 300,000 clones, around nine tenths occurring once. The source material was peripheral blood. All receptors derive from a man in his forties or fifties who had recovered from COVID-19.

The table lists this clone with a few counts. The CDR3 DNA is TGCGCCAGCAGTTTACAGGGCGGCGGACCCCTCCACTTT. Its protein product is CASSLQGGGPLHF. The V call is TRBV5-1, the J call TRBJ1-6; D possibly corresponds to TRBD1 (6 bases). Deletions cut 5 bases from V and 12 bases from J, with 15 bases between. The CDR3 extends over 13 amino acids. Germline V CDR1 and CDR2: SGHRS, YFSETQ.

V and J are TRBV7-6 and TRBJ2-7, with 10 bases fitting TRBD1. Germline CDR1 reads SGHVS; CDR2 reads FNYEAQ. The CDR3 totals 17 residues. V was pared by 2 bases and J by 3 bases, with 10 bases of the junction left unmatched. CDR3 amino acids: CASSLRAPGQGIYEQYF. As DNA, the CDR3 is TGTGCCAGCAGCTTAAGGGCACCGGGACAGGGGATCTACGAGCAGTACTTC. The full variable domain, its missing parts supplied by reference TRBV7-6 and TRBJ2-7, is GAGVSQSPRYKVTKRGQDVALRCDPISGHVSLYWYRQALGQGPEFLTYFNYEAQQDKSGLPNDRFSAERPEGSISTLTIQRTEQRDSAMYRCASSLRAPGQGIYEQYFGPGTRLTVT.

This chain connects TRBV7-9 to TRBJ2-7, with D possibly being TRBD1 (6 bases). Germline loops: CDR1 SEHNR, CDR2 FQNEAQ (reference sequence). The CDR3 runs to 15 residues. Trimming shortened V by 5 bases and J by 2 bases, and 16 bases separated the two germline ends. The CDR3 region has the DNA TGTGCCAGCAGCCCAAAATTCGGACAGACCTACGAGCAGTACTTC. It is translated as CASSPKFGQTYEQYF.

The chain joins TRBV18 to TRBJ2-5; 8 nucleotides agree with TRBD2. V shed 1 base and J 5 bases; nucleotides not matched to a gene: 6. CDR3 size: 15 residues. Germline V gene lookup returns CDR1 KGHSH and CDR2 LQKENI. CDR3 residues: CASSPLSGSRETQYF. For the CDR3, the DNA is TGTGCCAGCTCACCACTGAGCGGGAGTAGGGAGACCCAGTACTTC.

The V call is TRBV27, the J call TRBJ1-4; 10 bases map to TRBD1. Trimming removed 6 bases from V and 0 bases from J; junction bases left unmatched: 13. The CDR3 covers 19 residues. Germline lookup yields CDR1 MNHEY and CDR2 SMNVEV (reference sequence). The CDR3 reads CASRPSGTGVFATNEKLFF. CDR3 DNA sequence: TGTGCCAGCAGGCCGTCCGGGACAGGGGTCTTTGCAACTAATGAAAAACTGTTTTTT.

DNA of the CDR3: TGTGCCAGCAGCCAACAGGGACAGGCCTATAATTCACCCCTCCACTTT. Residues: CASSQQGQAYNSPLHF. The chain recombines TRBV4-2 with TRBJ1-6, with TRBD1 matching 8 bases. This CDR3 has 16 residues. Germline CDR1 and CDR2: LGHNA and YNFKEQ. V lost 2 bases to trimming and J lost 2 bases; unmatched junction nucleotides: 2.

The J gene is TRBJ2-5, the V gene TRBV29-1, with D perhaps TRBD2 (5 bases). V was shortened by 7 bases and J by 5 bases, with 17 bases between the two germline ends. This CDR3 is built from 13 residues. CDR1 and CDR2 from the germline V gene are SQVTM and ANQGSEA. CDR3 sequence: CSADSIAAETQYF. Written as DNA, the CDR3 is TGCAGCGCGGACTCAATCGCGGCGGAGACCCAGTACTTC.

The rearrangement links TRBV6-2 or TRBV6-3 to TRBJ1-2; 9 bases agree with TRBD1. Per germline, CDR1 MNHEY and CDR2 SVGEGT. The CDR3 runs to 15 residues. With 5 bases clipped from V and 4 bases from J, the junction kept 8 bases outside the gene matches. The CDR3 loop reads CASSQQGAWVYGYTF. In DNA form, the CDR3 reads TGTGCCAGCAGTCAACAGGGGGCCTGGGTCTATGGCTACACCTTC.

V usage is TRBV27 and J usage is TRBJ2-7; D is possibly TRBD2 (6 bases). Germline V CDR1 and CDR2: MNHEY, SMNVEV (reference sequence). There are 13 residues in the CDR3. Trimming pared 2 bases from V and 5 bases from J, leaving 10 bases between. The CDR3 DNA reads TGTGCCAGCAGTTTACAGCTAGCGAACGAGCAGTACTTC. Translation gives CASSLQLANEQYF.

The rearrangement uses TRBV5-1 and TRBJ2-3, with 10 nucleotides matching TRBD2. The length of the CDR3 is 18 residues. The ends lost 4 bases at V and 3 bases at J; junction bases unmatched: 14. Germline V CDR1 and CDR2: SGHRS, YFSETQ. The CDR3: CASSPLDLAGVGTDTQYF. As DNA, the CDR3 is TGCGCCAGCAGCCCGCTAGATCTAGCGGGAGTTGGTACAGATACGCAGTATTTT. The full variable domain, with the rest looked up from reference TRBV5-1 and TRBJ2-3, is KAGVTQTPRYLIKTRGQQVTLSCSPISGHRSVSWYQQTPGQGLQFLFEYFSETQRNKGNFPGRFSGRQFSNSRSEMNVSTLELGDSALYLCASSPLDLAGVGTDTQYFGPGTRLTVL.

J is TRBJ2-7 and V is TRBV7-2; D perhaps matches TRBD2 (7 bases). The V end was cut by 5 bases, the J end by 4 bases, with 15 bases between. This CDR3 contains 14 residues. Germline values: CDR1 SGHTA, CDR2 FQGNSA. CDR3 sequence: CASSARGAGYEQYF. The CDR3, as DNA: TGTGCCAGCAGCGCCCGGGGGGCTGGGTACGAGCAGTACTTC.

The chain employs TRBV13 and TRBJ2-4, with D tentatively TRBD2 (6 bases). The CDR3 is 17 residues long. The V gene lost 5 bases and the J gene lost 7 bases, with 24 bases spanning the gap. Germline V gene sequence: CDR1 PRHDT, CDR2 FYEKMQ (reference sequence). CDR3 protein: CASSPNGLAAPYNIQYF. In nucleotides, the CDR3 is TGTGCCAGCAGCCCTAACGGATTAGCGGCCCCTTATAACATTCAGTACTTC.

This chain joins TRBV29-1 and TRBJ2-7; maybe TRBD2 (5 bases). V shed 5 bases and J shed 6 bases, with 8 bases lying between them. Germline V lookup: CDR1 SQVTM, CDR2 ANQGSEA. The CDR3 is 10 residues long. CDR3 protein: CSVFEGEQYF. In DNA form, the CDR3 reads TGCAGCGTTTTTGAGGGCGAGCAGTACTTC.

J is TRBJ2-5 and V is TRBV5-4, with 10 bases aligning to TRBD1. CDR3 size: 14 residues. Germline V gene sequence: CDR1 SGHNT, CDR2 YYREEE (reference sequence). The J segment lost 1 base and the V segment lost 5 bases, leaving 2 bases of the junction unmatched. As DNA, the CDR3 is TGTGCCAGCAGGGGGACAGGGGTCCAAGAGACCCAGTACTTC. Translating it yields CASRGTGVQETQYF.

The CDR3 DNA is TGTGCCAGCAGTTACTCCCGGCGGGGGGGCCCCGGGTCCTACAATGAGCAGTTCTTC. Protein sequence: CASSYSRRGGPGSYNEQFF. The gene calls are TRBV6-2 or TRBV6-3 and TRBJ2-1, with 9 bases identical to TRBD2. V gave up 0 bases and J gave up 1 base; unmatched junction bases: 10. The CDR3 has 19 amino acids. Germline CDR1 reads MNHEY; CDR2 reads SVGEGT.

The J gene is TRBJ2-7, the V gene TRBV4-3, with a tentative D call TRBD1 (6 bases). Germline V gene sequence: CDR1 LGHNA, CDR2 YSLEER. The germline V and J ends were trimmed by 3 bases and 2 bases, with 17 bases remaining between them. The CDR3 sequence is 16 residues long. DNA for the CDR3: TGCGCCAGCAGCCAGAGACCCGAGGGGGTAACCTACGAGCAGTACTTC. As protein: CASSQRPEGVTYEQYF.

The V gene is TRBV12-2, the J gene TRBJ2-2; no DNA check was done on the table's D call, TRBD2. TRBV12-2 is a pseudogene segment. The CDR3 totals 17 residues. The CDR3 coding sequence is TGTGCAAGTCGCTTAGTAGGACTAGCGGGATCTCATGGGGAGCTGTTTTTT. Translating gives CASRLVGLAGSHGELFF.

This clone was counted a few times. This rearrangement joins TRBV7-2 to TRBJ1-5; a weak D match, TRBD1 (6 bases). V was pared by 1 base and J by 9 bases, with 16 bases between. The CDR3 totals 15 residues. Germline V gives CDR1 SGHTA, CDR2 FQGNSA. The CDR3 region is CASSLDGGAGRPQHF. The CDR3 region has the DNA TGTGCCAGCAGCTTAGATGGGGGCGCAGGGCGGCCCCAGCATTTT.

Only one count was recorded for this clone. V gene TRBV12-3 or TRBV12-4 combines with J gene TRBJ1-5; 7 nucleotides match TRBD1. CDR3 length equals 13 residues. The V segment lost 6 bases and the J segment 3 bases; nucleotides outside the gene matches: 2. The DNA for the CDR3 is TGTGCCAGCAGGGGACAGAACAATCAGCCCCAGCATTTT. It yields the protein CASRGQNNQPQHF.

The chain links TRBV30 to TRBJ1-2; D is perhaps TRBD1 (6 bases). This CDR3 has 14 amino acids. Germline V lookup: CDR1 GTSNPN, CDR2 SVGIG (reference sequence). Trimming pared 2 bases from V and 2 bases from J, leaving 12 bases between. The CDR3 protein is CAWSQWDTNYGYTF. The CDR3 DNA reads as TGTGCCTGGAGTCAGTGGGACACCAACTATGGCTACACCTTC.

The V gene is TRBV5-1, the J gene TRBJ2-1; 10 bases fit TRBD2. Germline loops: CDR1 SGHRS, CDR2 YFSETQ. This CDR3 contains 15 residues. The J segment lost 9 bases and the V segment lost 5 bases, leaving 11 bases of the junction unmatched. The CDR3 sequence is CASSYLAGDGGEQFF. CDR3 nucleotides: TGCGCCAGCAGTTACCTAGCGGGAGACGGCGGTGAGCAGTTCTTC.

V usage is TRBV7-3 and J usage is TRBJ2-1; 11 nucleotides agree with TRBD2. Germline lookup yields CDR1 SGHTA and CDR2 FQGTGA. This CDR3 contains 19 residues. V was pared by 6 bases and J by 0 bases, with 13 bases of the junction left unmatched. The CDR3 sequence: CASSPGIIAGGSSYNEQFF. The CDR3 coding sequence is TGTGCCAGCAGTCCAGGGATCATAGCGGGAGGGAGCTCCTACAATGAGCAGTTCTTC.

There are a few counts of this clone. The chain employs TRBV10-2 and TRBJ1-1; 8 positions agree with TRBD1. Per germline, CDR1 WSHSY and CDR2 SAAADI. The CDR3 is made up of 15 amino acids. V shed 8 bases and J 4 bases; nucleotides not matched to a gene: 12. The CDR3: CASRPRGRSGTEAFF. The CDR3 region has the DNA TGCGCCAGCCGCCCCAGGGGGCGCTCCGGCACTGAAGCTTTCTTT.

V usage is TRBV6-6 and J usage is TRBJ2-7; TRBD1 aligns across 7 bases. Per the germline V gene, CDR1 is MNHNY and CDR2 is SVGAGI (reference sequence). Trimming cost V 7 bases and J 2 bases; bases outside gene matches: 5. This CDR3 region has 13 residues. CDR3: CASTGTATYEQYF. The CDR3 DNA reads TGTGCCAGCACTGGGACAGCCACCTACGAGCAGTACTTC.

A word on this clone: The sample has other DNA sequences that encode this CDR3 too. This rearrangement joins TRBV11-2 to TRBJ2-1; 13 bases are a match to TRBD2. The ends lost 4 bases at V and 9 bases at J; junction bases unmatched: 6. From germline, CDR1 is SGHAT and CDR2 FQNNGV. The CDR3 covers 15 residues. CDR3: CASSSGLAGVGEQFF. The CDR3 DNA is TGTGCCAGCAGCTCCGGACTAGCGGGAGTCGGTGAGCAGTTCTTC.

The chain employs TRBV11-3 and TRBJ2-3; TRBD2 agrees at 16 bases. CDR3 size: 18 residues. Germline V CDR1 and CDR2: SGHNT, YENEEA. The V segment lost 6 bases and the J segment 4 bases; nucleotides outside the gene matches: 10. The CDR3 DNA reads TGTGCCAGCAGTTCCCCGGGACTAGCGGGGGGGCCTCCAGATACGCAGTATTTT. This codes for CASSSPGLAGGPPDTQYF. The entire variable domain, with the rest obtained from reference TRBV11-3 and TRBJ2-3, is as follows: EAGVVQSPRYKIIEKKQPVAFWCNPISGHNTLYWYLQNLGQGPELLIRYENEEAVDDSQLPKDRFSAERLKGVDSTLKIQPAELGDSAVYLCASSSPGLAGGPPDTQYFGPGTRLTVL.